This T cell receptor (beta chain) was captured in a study of blood T cell repertoires in COVID-19. Study-level information: Whether acute or convalescent, the COVID-19 samples came from the United States, Italy and Spain. T cells, B-cell-depleted T cells, or PBMCs provided the cDNA or gDNA that served as material.

The V end was cut by 1 base, the J end by 8 bases, with 11 bases between. The CDR3 has 13 amino acids. Germline loops: CDR1 SGHVS, CDR2 FQNEAQ. In the original processing: Amplification with reference gene primers provided the estimates of nucleated cell counts. Sequencing was performed with immunoSEQ multiplex PCR; in TCRdb, only in-frame clones are kept and a portion is missing. V, J and clone size reflect that table, while D and trimming were determined from the DNA. The sample lists around 88,000 clones, more than 85% occurring once. J is TRBJ1-1 and V is TRBV7-8, with unresolved D. The material sequenced was peripheral blood. The TCR was taken from a man in his 60s with acute or convalescent COVID-19. The CDR3 DNA follows: TGTGCCAGCAGCTTAGTAGGTCCAGGAGAAGCTTTCTTT. Protein sequence: CASSLVGPGEAFF.